The T cell receptor (beta chain) under discussion was sequenced for a study of blood T cells in healthy people across ages. Findings of the study overall: Estimated diversity across one million T cells was deemed an underestimate.

Regarding this clonotype: Its antigen is unidentified.

CDR1 and CDR2 (germline): SGHRS, YFSETQ. This CDR3 has 14 amino acids. V was clipped by 7 bases and J by 6 bases; unmatched bases: 12. Per-sample PBMC isolation yielded at least 6.5 million cells. It was with a sample-barcoded 5' primer and a J-beta primer mix that a second PCR of about 6 to 11 cycles was run. MiXCR was run by TCRdb on the 5' RACE reads, yielding one entry per CDR3 protein. This repertoire shows 700,000 to 950,000 distinct CDR3 sequences, 55% to 70% found once; its top ten account for about 20%. The gene calls are TRBV5-1 and TRBJ1-2; 7 bases are a match to TRBD1. The receptor comes from a young man in good health. The specimen was blood. The CDR3 nucleotides are TGCGCCAGCGGCCGGGACAGACAAACTAATGGCTACACCTTC. Amino acids: CASGRDRQTNGYTF. Together with reference TRBV5-1 and TRBJ1-2, the CDR3 gives the full variable domain: KAGVTQTPRYLIKTRGQQVTLSCSPISGHRSVSWYQQTPGQGLQFLFEYFSETQRNKGNFPGRFSGRQFSNSRSEMNVSTLELGDSALYLCASGRDRQTNGYTFGSGTRLTVV.